This T cell receptor (beta chain) was identified during a study of cytomegalovirus exposure and HLA in healthy donors. Findings of the study overall: According to the study, some 160 TCR beta chains were cytomegalovirus-associated. The authors excluded some V segments, including TRBV6-2 and TRBV6-3, as indistinguishable.

At collection, donors were nominally healthy, but unrecorded immune exposures were probable. The CDR3 is made up of 12 amino acids. Trimming removed 6 bases at V and 1 base at J, with 7 bases between. CDR1 and CDR2 (germline): SEHNR, FQNEAQ (reference sequence). Primers: 60 Vbeta forward and 13 Jbeta reverse. The method was immunoSEQ multiplex PCR; TCRdb's version includes in-frame clones alone and lacks a portion of them. The table shows 130,000 or so clones, with 82% occurring only once. As regards this clone: The antigen is undetermined.

The chain joins TRBV7-9 to TRBJ2-7, with TRBD1 as a possible D gene (6 bases). The TCR was taken from a man aged 18 to 30 in good health and CMV-seropositive. What was sequenced was PBMCs. The CDR3 DNA follows: TGTGCCAGCAGAACAGGGTCCTACGAGCAGTACTTC. Its protein is CASRTGSYEQYF.